These T cell receptor beta chains were read from a single sample in a study of blood T cell repertoires in COVID-19. Produced via immunoSEQ multiplex PCR; TCRdb's table is partial and in-frame only. Found here are fewer than 15,000 clones, around 88% of them singletons; the top ten hold roughly half. Sequenced input: peripheral blood. These receptors were obtained from a man older than 75 with acute or convalescent COVID-19. CDR3s include the opening cysteine and the closing phenylalanine or tryptophan. The D gene is left open where the match is weak. Only some rows state a clone size, as once, few, many or a class for expanded clones.

NA	TRBV6-1	TRBJ1-3	NA	CASSENGGPSGNTIYF	TGTGCCAGCAGTGAAAACGGCGGTCCGTCTGGAAACACCATATATTTT
few	TRBV6-5	TRBJ2-7	NA	CASSHISGESEQYF	TGTGCCAGCAGTCACATATCGGGAGAATCCGAGCAGTACTTC
NA	TRBV19	TRBJ1-6	TRBD1	CASSPGQGHSPLHF	TGTGCCAGTAGTCCGGGACAGGGACATTCACCCCTCCACTTT
once	TRBV3-1/TRBV3-2	TRBJ1-1	NA	CASIRGTEAFF	TGTGCCAGCATTAGGGGGACTGAAGCTTTCTTT
NA	TRBV30	TRBJ2-1	TRBD2	CAWSVRAGAHNEQFF	TGTGCCTGGAGTGTACGAGCGGGAGCCCACAATGAGCAGTTCTTC
NA	TRBV30	TRBJ2-3	TRBD2	CAWSVPTSGRGADTQYF	TGTGCCTGGAGTGTACCGACTAGCGGGAGGGGCGCAGATACGCAGTATTTT
NA	TRBV27	TRBJ2-7	TRBD1	CASSARTGAYEQYF	TGTGCCAGTAGTGCGAGGACAGGGGCCTACGAGCAGTACTTC
NA	TRBV4-2	TRBJ2-3	NA	CASSQDRGLRDTQYF	TGTGCCAGCAGCCAAGATCGGGGACTTCGGGATACGCAGTATTTT
NA	TRBV6-1	TRBJ2-1	NA	CASSEAVRYEQFF	TGTGCCAGCAGTGAGGCCGTCAGGTATGAGCAGTTCTTC
NA	TRBV5-5	TRBJ2-5	NA	CASSRQGQETQYF	TGTGCCAGCAGCCGTCAGGGGCAAGAGACCCAGTACTTC
NA	TRBV10-2	TRBJ1-1	NA	CATREGEDTEAFF	TGCGCCACCCGAGAGGGTGAGGACACTGAAGCTTTCTTT
NA	TRBV12-5	TRBJ1-1	NA	CASGLRPGLMGTEAFF	TGTGCTAGTGGTTTGAGGCCGGGGTTGATGGGGACTGAAGCTTTCTTT
few	TRBV7-9	TRBJ2-7	TRBD2	CASSWTREQYF	TGTGCCAGCAGCTGGACTAGGGAGCAGTACTTC
few	TRBV5-6	TRBJ2-4	NA	CASSLARVEGLNIQYF	TGTGCCAGCAGCTTGGCCCGGGTGGAGGGGTTAAACATTCAGTACTTC
NA	TRBV2	TRBJ1-6	TRBD1	CASRAGGSSYNSPLHF	TGTGCCAGCAGGGCAGGGGGAAGCTCCTATAATTCACCCCTCCACTTT
once	TRBV7-6	TRBJ2-2	NA	CASSLTVAVATGELFF	TGTGCCAGCAGCTTAACGGTAGCGGTGGCCACCGGGGAGCTGTTTTTT
NA	TRBV29-1	TRBJ2-3	NA	CSVSRRLSVDTQYF	TGCAGCGTGTCCCGTCGACTAAGCGTTGATACGCAGTATTTT
NA	TRBV11-2	TRBJ1-1	NA	CASSLVRGTEAFF	TGTGCCAGCAGCTTAGTTCGAGGGACTGAAGCTTTCTTT
NA	TRBV19	TRBJ2-7	TRBD1	CASQITGGFYEQYF	TGTGCCAGTCAGATTACAGGGGGCTTCTACGAGCAGTACTTC
NA	TRBV7-9	TRBJ2-7	TRBD2	CASSYGTSGSNEQYF	TGTGCCAGCAGCTACGGGACTAGCGGGAGTAACGAGCAGTACTTC
NA	TRBV21-1	TRBJ1-1	NA	CASSKGPGMSTLNTEAFF	TGTGCCAGCAGCAAAGGGCCGGGTATGAGTACGTTGAACACTGAAGCTTTCTTT
NA	TRBV10-2	TRBJ1-1	NA	CASSLLAPNTEAFF	TGCGCCAGCAGCCTGCTGGCCCCGAACACTGAAGCTTTCTTT
NA	TRBV30	TRBJ1-1	TRBD1	CAWRGTGSRRNTEAFF	TGTGCCTGGAGAGGGACAGGGAGTCGGCGAAACACTGAAGCTTTCTTT
NA	TRBV5-1	TRBJ2-2	NA	CASSEGQSTGELFF	TGCGCCAGCAGCGAAGGACAGAGCACCGGGGAGCTGTTTTTT
NA	TRBV29-1	TRBJ2-1	TRBD1	CSVDDRGDEQFF	TGCAGCGTTGACGACAGGGGGGATGAGCAGTTCTTC
NA	TRBV7-9	TRBJ1-3	TRBD1	CASRRPKGQGEGTIYF	TGTGCCAGCCGTCGCCCAAAAGGACAGGGAGAAGGAACCATATATTTT
NA	TRBV18	TRBJ2-7	TRBD2	CASSPAAGGNEQYF	TGTGCCAGCTCACCTGCAGCGGGGGGGAACGAGCAGTACTTC
NA	TRBV11-2	TRBJ2-7	TRBD1	CASSSGTGAYEQYF	TGTGCCAGCAGCTCCGGGACAGGGGCCTACGAGCAGTACTTC
NA	TRBV14	TRBJ2-2	TRBD2	CASSHLPGLAGGERNTGELFF	TGTGCCAGCAGCCATCTCCCGGGACTAGCGGGAGGCGAGAGGAACACCGGGGAGCTGTTTTTT
NA	TRBV11-2	TRBJ2-7	NA	CASSPTRGVSYEQYF	TGTGCCAGCAGCCCCACCCGGGGAGTAAGTTACGAGCAGTACTTC
few	TRBV10-3	TRBJ2-7	TRBD1	CAISVGQGYEQYF	TGTGCCATCAGTGTGGGACAGGGCTACGAGCAGTACTTC
NA	TRBV30	TRBJ2-3	TRBD2	CAGRLAGGNTDTQYF	TGTGCCGGAAGACTAGCGGGAGGTAACACAGATACGCAGTATTTT
few	TRBV11-2	TRBJ2-3	NA	CASSLVSGFPDTQYF	TGTGCCAGCAGCTTAGTTTCAGGTTTTCCAGATACGCAGTATTTT
once	TRBV18	TRBJ1-1	NA	CASSPRGSKNTEAFF	TGTGCCAGCTCACCCAGGGGTTCGAAGAACACTGAAGCTTTCTTT